The 14 T cell receptor beta chains below come from one sample, sequenced in a study of beta chain features in type 1 diabetes. Regarding the study as a whole: Moderately but significantly shorter TCRB CDR3s were found in Type 1 diabetes patients in all four CD4+ subsets.

Isolated RNA was reverse transcribed in full, so expressed TCRB transcripts were sequenced. Produced via immunoSEQ multiplex PCR; TCRdb's table is partial and in-frame only. The sample has 150,000 to 200,000 clones, 63% seen once; the top ten hold about 0.081%. Antigens for these TCRs are unknown. Sequencing was performed on naive CD4+ T cells from blood. Receptors originate from a man aged 30-40 years with type 1 diabetes.

This clone was detected a few times. V is TRBV28 and J is TRBJ2-1, with D unclear. Per the germline V gene, CDR1 is MDHEN and CDR2 is SYDVKM. There are 11 residues in the CDR3. V lost 3 bases to trimming and J lost 9 bases, with 6 bases between them. This CDR3 is CASSLVGEQFF. The CDR3 DNA follows: TGTGCCAGCAGTTTGGTGGGTGAGCAGTTCTTC.

J is TRBJ1-2 and V is TRBV9; 8 nucleotides agree with TRBD1. The CDR3 runs 14 residues. V lost 6 bases, J lost 8 bases, and 12 bases stayed unmatched. Looked up from germline, CDR1 is SGDLS and CDR2 is YYNGEE. The CDR3 DNA reads TGTGCCAGCACCTTGATGGACAGGGCGGACGGCTACACCTTC. Amino acids: CASTLMDRADGYTF.

The J gene is TRBJ2-2, the V gene TRBV23-1; D is unresolved. TRBV23-1 is noted as an ORF with a role that remains uncertain. The CDR3 runs 18 residues. With 2 bases removed from V and 1 base from J, the gap between germline ends came to 17 bases. The CDR3 here is CASSQSGRRRGNTGELFF. CDR3 in DNA: TGCGCCAGCAGTCAAAGTGGCAGGAGAAGAGGGAACACCGGGGAGCTGTTTTTT.

V is TRBV18 and J is TRBJ1-2; D is unresolved. V lost 3 bases, J lost 3 bases, and 17 bases lay in between. The CDR3 loop spans 16 amino acids. Germline V gene data show CDR1 as KGHSH and CDR2 as LQKENI. This chain's CDR3 is CASSPLVVPADYGYTF. The CDR3 DNA sequence: TGTGCCAGCTCACCCCTCGTCGTCCCCGCGGACTATGGCTACACCTTC.

The chain links TRBV7-2 to TRBJ2-5; 13 bases align to TRBD2. The CDR3 has 14 residues. CDR1 SGHTA and CDR2 FQGNSA come from the germline V gene. Losses at the gene ends were 9 bases for V and 1 base for J; bases not matched to a gene: 2. CDR3 bases: TGTGCCAGTGGGACTAGCGGGGCCCAAGAGACCCAGTACTTC. Amino acids: CASGTSGAQETQYF.

The chain combines TRBV4-3 with TRBJ2-6; D might be TRBD1 or TRBD2, each matching 5 bases. V lost 0 bases to trimming and J lost 0 bases, with 15 bases between them. The CDR3 loop spans 19 amino acids. Germline values: CDR1 LGHNA, CDR2 YSLEER. Here the CDR3 DNA reads TGCGCCAGCAGCCAAGATACCGGGACGATGATCTCTGGGGCCAACGTCCTGACTTTC. It translates to CASSQDTGTMISGANVLTF.

V usage is TRBV28 and J usage is TRBJ2-1; no clear D gene. The CDR3 extends over 15 amino acids. Germline assignment: CDR1 MDHEN and CDR2 SYDVKM. The V end was cut by 4 bases, the J end by 5 bases, with 15 bases between. DNA of the CDR3: TGTGCCAGCAGTTCCAGCCCAACCCCCAACAATGAGCAGTTCTTC. This codes for CASSSSPTPNNEQFF.

The chain recombines TRBV2 with TRBJ2-5; 8 bases map to TRBD2. Germline values: CDR1 SNHLY, CDR2 FYNNEI. After removal of 4 bases from V and 1 base from J, the junction contained 2 bases not matched to a gene. The CDR3 consists of 14 residues. The CDR3 sequence: CASSGTSPQETQYF. Here the CDR3 DNA reads TGTGCCAGCAGTGGGACTAGCCCCCAAGAGACCCAGTACTTC.

V and J are TRBV29-1 and TRBJ1-4; 9 bases map to TRBD1. This CDR3 comprises 14 residues. After removal of 6 bases from V and 7 bases from J, the junction contained 9 bases not matched to a gene. Germline V gene sequence: CDR1 SQVTM, CDR2 ANQGSEA. CDR3 DNA sequence: TGCAGCGTCCCGGGGACAGGGCGGAGTGAAAAACTGTTTTTT. Protein sequence: CSVPGTGRSEKLFF.

Note on this clone: The same CDR3 is also encoded by other DNA sequences in this sample. The chain couples TRBV20-1 to TRBJ2-5; D not resolved. There are 10 residues in the CDR3. The germline V gene encodes CDR1 DFQATT and CDR2 SNEGSKA (reference sequence). Trimming took 2 bases from V and 2 from J, leaving 0 bases between them. The CDR3 is CSARQETQYF. CDR3 in DNA: TGCAGTGCTAGACAAGAGACCCAGTACTTC.

The chain couples TRBV7-2 to TRBJ2-2, with D hard to call. CDR3 size: 16 residues. The V gene's germline CDR1 is SGHTA and CDR2 FQGNSA. Trimming took off 1 base at V and 1 base at J, with 10 bases between the two ends. CDR3 amino acids: CASSLVGGQNTGELFF. DNA for the CDR3: TGTGCCAGCAGCTTAGTAGGCGGTCAGAACACCGGGGAGCTGTTTTTT.

The genes are TRBV7-2 and TRBJ2-1, with 9 bases fitting TRBD2. Germline V lookup: CDR1 SGHTA, CDR2 FQGNSA. V lost 5 bases, J lost 4 bases, and 15 bases stayed unmatched. The CDR3 is 18 amino acids. CDR3 bases: TGTGCCAGCAGCCATCTCTGGCTAGCGGGGATTTTGTACAATGAGCAGTTCTTC. Protein sequence: CASSHLWLAGILYNEQFF.

The V call is TRBV7-2, the J call TRBJ2-7; a possible D gene is TRBD2 (5 bases). The V end was cut by 0 bases, the J end by 4 bases, with 10 bases between. The CDR3 spans 14 residues. CDR1 and CDR2 from the germline V gene are SGHTA and FQGNSA. The CDR3 spells CASSLAGSGYEQYF. CDR3 nucleotides: TGTGCCAGCAGCTTAGCGGGGAGCGGTTACGAGCAGTACTTC.

DNA for the CDR3: TGTGCCAGCTGCCTTTCAATGCGTGGGCAGTACTTC. It is translated as CASCLSMRGQYF. The V call is TRBV9, the J call TRBJ2-7; D ambiguous. The CDR3 loop spans 12 amino acids. Trimming removed 7 bases from V and 9 bases from J, with 17 bases in between. Germline loops: CDR1 SGDLS, CDR2 YYNGEE.